This T cell receptor beta chain originates from a study of lymphopenia after photon versus proton radiotherapy. This CDR3 has 13 residues. The germline V gene has CDR1 SGHAT and CDR2 FQNNGV. The V gene lost 2 bases and the J gene lost 4 bases, with 8 bases spanning the gap. The protocol was immunoSEQ multiplex PCR, while the TCRdb copy is restricted to in-frame clones and leaves out a portion. The table records about 18,000 clones, 65% to 90% of them present only once. This chain links TRBV11-2 with TRBJ1-1; TRBD1 is a possible D gene (5 bases). Specimen: peripheral blood, collected from a patient treated with proton-based radiotherapy. The receptor was derived from a man between 65 and 80 years old with pancreatic cancer. The CDR3 DNA sequence: TGTGCCAGCAGCTTACAGGGAATCACTGAAGCTTTCTTT. Translation gives CASSLQGITEAFF.